A single T cell receptor beta chain is shown here with its context. Seattle patients were enrolled while actively infected and followed longitudinally. The record originates from a study of blood T cell repertoires in COVID-19. As for the study in general: COVID-19 samples from acute and convalescent phases originated in the United States, Italy and Spain. Sample material is recorded as cDNA or gDNA derived from T cells, B-cell-depleted T cells, or PBMCs.

Sequenced by immunoSEQ multiplex PCR; TCRdb stores in-frame clones only, minus some. The sample carries 200,000 to 300,000 clones, 75% to 95% recorded once. The V gene lost 7 bases and the J gene lost 0 bases, with 9 bases spanning the gap. The CDR3 has 13 residues. Germline CDR1 is MNHEY and CDR2 is SVGAGI. The clonotype originates from a person under 35 with COVID-19, enrolled during active disease. Sequences were obtained from peripheral blood. The chain joins TRBV6-5 to TRBJ1-1; D possibly corresponds to TRBD1 (5 bases). CDR3 residues: CASKKTVNTEAFF. CDR3 coding DNA: TGTGCCAGCAAGAAGACAGTGAACACTGAAGCTTTCTTT.